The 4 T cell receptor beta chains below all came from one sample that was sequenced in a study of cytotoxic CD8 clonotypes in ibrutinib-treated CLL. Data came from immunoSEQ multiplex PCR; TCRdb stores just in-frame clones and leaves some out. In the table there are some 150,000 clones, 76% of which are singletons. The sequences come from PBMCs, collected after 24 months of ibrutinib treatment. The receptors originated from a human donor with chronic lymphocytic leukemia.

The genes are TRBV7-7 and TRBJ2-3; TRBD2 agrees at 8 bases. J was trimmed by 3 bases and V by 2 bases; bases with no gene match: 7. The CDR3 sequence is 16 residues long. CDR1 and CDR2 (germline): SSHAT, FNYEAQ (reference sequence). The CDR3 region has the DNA TGTGCCAGCAGCTTATTACGGGGGGGGGTGACAGATACGCAGTATTTT. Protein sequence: CASSLLRGGVTDTQYF.

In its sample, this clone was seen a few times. The CDR3 nucleotides are TGTGCCTGGAGTCCCACCGGACTAGGGTGGGAGACCCAGTACTTC. Translated: CAWSPTGLGWETQYF. The chain joins TRBV30 to TRBJ2-5, with TRBD2 identical over 7 bases. Germline loops: CDR1 GTSNPN, CDR2 SVGIG (reference sequence). J gave up 5 bases and V 2 bases, and 11 bases lay outside the gene matches. This CDR3 is 15 amino acids long.

CDR3 sequence (DNA): TGTGCCAGCAGCAGGACCTCCGGGACCCAGTACTTC. Translation gives CASSRTSGTQYF. The chain has TRBV7-2 and TRBJ2-5; D is unresolved. Germline assignment: CDR1 SGHTA and CDR2 FQGNSA. CDR3 length: 12 amino acids. The V gene lost 5 bases and the J gene lost 7 bases, with 11 bases spanning the gap.

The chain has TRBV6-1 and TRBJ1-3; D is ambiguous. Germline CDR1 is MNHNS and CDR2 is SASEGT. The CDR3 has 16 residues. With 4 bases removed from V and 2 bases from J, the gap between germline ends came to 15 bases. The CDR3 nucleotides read TGTGCCAGCAGTGGACCGACCGACTCACCTGGAAACACCATATATTTT. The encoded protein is CASSGPTDSPGNTIYF.